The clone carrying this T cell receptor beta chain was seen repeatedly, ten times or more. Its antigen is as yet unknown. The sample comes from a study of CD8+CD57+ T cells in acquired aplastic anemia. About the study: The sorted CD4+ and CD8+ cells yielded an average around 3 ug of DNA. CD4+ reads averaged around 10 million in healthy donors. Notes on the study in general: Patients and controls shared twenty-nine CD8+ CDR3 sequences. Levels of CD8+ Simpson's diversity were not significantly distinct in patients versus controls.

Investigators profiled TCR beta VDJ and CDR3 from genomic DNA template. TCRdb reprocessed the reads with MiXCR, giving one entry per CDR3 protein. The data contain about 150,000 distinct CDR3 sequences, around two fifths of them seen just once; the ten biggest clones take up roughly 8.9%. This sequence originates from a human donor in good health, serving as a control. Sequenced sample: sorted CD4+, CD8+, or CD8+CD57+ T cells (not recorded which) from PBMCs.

CDR3 loop: CSATVAGANNQPQHF. As DNA, the CDR3 is TGCAGTGCTACCGTCGCGGGGGCCAACAATCAGCCCCAGCATTTT. The chain is built from TRBV20-1 and TRBJ1-5; D is perhaps TRBD1 (6 bases). Germline V gene data show CDR1 as DFQATT and CDR2 as SNEGSKA (reference sequence). This CDR3 has 15 residues. Trimming cost V 4 bases and J 3 bases, with 16 bases left between them.